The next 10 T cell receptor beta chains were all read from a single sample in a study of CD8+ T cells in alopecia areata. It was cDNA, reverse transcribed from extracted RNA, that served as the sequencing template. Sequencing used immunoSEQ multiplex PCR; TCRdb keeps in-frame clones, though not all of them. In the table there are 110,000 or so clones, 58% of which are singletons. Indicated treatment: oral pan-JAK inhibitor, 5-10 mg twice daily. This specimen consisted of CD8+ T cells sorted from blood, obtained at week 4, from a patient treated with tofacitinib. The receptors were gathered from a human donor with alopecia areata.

Written as DNA, the CDR3 is TGTGCCAGCAGCGGGGGACTAACACCCCCAGATACGCAGTATTTT. Amino acids: CASSGGLTPPDTQYF. V gene TRBV5-4 combines with J gene TRBJ2-3, with TRBD2 matching over 7 bases. The CDR3 is 15 residues long. Germline V gene sequence: CDR1 SGHNT, CDR2 YYREEE (reference sequence). Trimming removed 4 bases from V and 4 bases from J; junction bases left unmatched: 9.

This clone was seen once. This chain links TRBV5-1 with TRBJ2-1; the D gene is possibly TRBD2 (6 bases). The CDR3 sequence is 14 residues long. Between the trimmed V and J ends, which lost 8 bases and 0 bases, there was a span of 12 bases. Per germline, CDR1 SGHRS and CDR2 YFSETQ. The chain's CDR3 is CASDGGSSYNEQFF. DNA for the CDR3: TGCGCCAGTGACGGGGGAAGCTCCTACAATGAGCAGTTCTTC.

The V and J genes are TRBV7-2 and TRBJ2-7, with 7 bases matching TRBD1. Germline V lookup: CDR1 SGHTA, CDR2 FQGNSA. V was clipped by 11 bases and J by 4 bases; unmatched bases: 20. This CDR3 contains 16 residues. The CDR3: CACSTGITGAMYEQYF. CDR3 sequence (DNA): TGTGCCTGTTCGACAGGGATAACTGGCGCTATGTACGAGCAGTACTTC.

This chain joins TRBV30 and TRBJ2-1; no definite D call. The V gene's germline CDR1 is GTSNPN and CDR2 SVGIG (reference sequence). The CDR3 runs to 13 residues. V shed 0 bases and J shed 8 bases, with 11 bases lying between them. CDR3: CAWSVGANDEQFF. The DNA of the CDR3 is TGTGCCTGGAGTGTTGGAGCGAACGATGAGCAGTTCTTC.

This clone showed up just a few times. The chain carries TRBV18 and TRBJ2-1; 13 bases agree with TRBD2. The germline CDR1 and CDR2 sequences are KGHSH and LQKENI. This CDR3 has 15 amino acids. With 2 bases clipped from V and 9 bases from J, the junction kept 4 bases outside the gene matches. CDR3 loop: CASSPGTSGEGEQFF. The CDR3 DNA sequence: TGTGCCAGCTCACCAGGGACTAGCGGGGAGGGTGAGCAGTTCTTC.

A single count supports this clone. CDR3 residues: CASSQLPSSYNEQFF. CDR3 nucleotide sequence: TGCGCCAGCAGCCAATTACCCAGCTCCTACAATGAGCAGTTCTTC. The rearrangement joins TRBV4-3 to TRBJ2-1, with D hard to call. V was clipped by 2 bases and J by 0 bases, with 8 bases between them. The CDR3 runs 15 residues. Germline V gives CDR1 LGHNA, CDR2 YSLEER.

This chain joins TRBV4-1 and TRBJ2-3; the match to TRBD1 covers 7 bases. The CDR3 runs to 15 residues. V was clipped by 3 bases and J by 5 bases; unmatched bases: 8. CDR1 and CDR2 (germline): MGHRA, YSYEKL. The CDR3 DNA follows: TGCGCCAGCAGCCATCGACAGGGCGATGGAGATACGCAGTATTTT. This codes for CASSHRQGDGDTQYF.

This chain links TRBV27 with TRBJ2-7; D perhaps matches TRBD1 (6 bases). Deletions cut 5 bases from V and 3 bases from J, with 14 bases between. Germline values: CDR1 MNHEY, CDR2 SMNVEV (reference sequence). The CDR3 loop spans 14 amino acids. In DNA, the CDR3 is TGTGCCAGCAGTATCAGGGGAGCGAGCTACGAGCAGTACTTC. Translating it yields CASSIRGASYEQYF.

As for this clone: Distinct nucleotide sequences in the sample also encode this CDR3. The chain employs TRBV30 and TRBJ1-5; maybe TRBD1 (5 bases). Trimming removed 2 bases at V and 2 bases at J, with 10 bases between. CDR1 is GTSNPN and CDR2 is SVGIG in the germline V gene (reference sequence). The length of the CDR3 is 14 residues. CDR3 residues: CAWSQGAGNQPQHF. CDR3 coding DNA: TGTGCCTGGAGTCAAGGGGCCGGCAATCAGCCCCAGCATTTT.

Here the CDR3 DNA reads TGTGCCAGCAGCAGGACAGGGGGCATCAATCAGCCCCAGCATTTT. Translated: CASSRTGGINQPQHF. The chain uses TRBV7-9 and TRBJ1-5, with TRBD1 identical over 11 bases. CDR3 length: 15 residues. Trimming cost V 5 bases and J 3 bases; bases outside gene matches: 3. CDR1 and CDR2 (germline): SEHNR, FQNEAQ (reference sequence).